This T cell receptor (beta chain) was sequenced for a study of blood T cell repertoires in COVID-19. Turning to the study itself: Samples of COVID-19 (acute and convalescent) were obtained from the United States, Italy and Spain.

The cohort comprised adults aged about 18 to 100 years residing in approximately 25 US areas. Categorization into cohorts depended on clinical history that participants reported. Donors in Cohort 3 who had recovered were those with two negative PCRs, healthcare professional clearance, or resolution of their symptoms. The assay was immunoSEQ multiplex PCR, and TCRdb's table has in-frame clones only and misses some. The sample lists approximately 290,000 clones, roughly 85% seen once, with more than 4% in the top ten. The germline gives CDR1 SEHNR, CDR2 FQNEAQ (reference sequence). Deletions cut 2 bases from V and 5 bases from J, with 9 bases between. This CDR3 has 13 residues.

This chain joins TRBV7-9 and TRBJ1-1, with D perhaps TRBD1 (6 bases). Sequencing input: PBMCs or T cells enriched from blood (not recorded which). This TCR derives from a woman under 40 who had recovered from COVID-19. The CDR3 DNA reads TGTGCCAGCAGCTTAAGGACAGATACTGAAGCTTTCTTT. Protein sequence: CASSLRTDTEAFF.